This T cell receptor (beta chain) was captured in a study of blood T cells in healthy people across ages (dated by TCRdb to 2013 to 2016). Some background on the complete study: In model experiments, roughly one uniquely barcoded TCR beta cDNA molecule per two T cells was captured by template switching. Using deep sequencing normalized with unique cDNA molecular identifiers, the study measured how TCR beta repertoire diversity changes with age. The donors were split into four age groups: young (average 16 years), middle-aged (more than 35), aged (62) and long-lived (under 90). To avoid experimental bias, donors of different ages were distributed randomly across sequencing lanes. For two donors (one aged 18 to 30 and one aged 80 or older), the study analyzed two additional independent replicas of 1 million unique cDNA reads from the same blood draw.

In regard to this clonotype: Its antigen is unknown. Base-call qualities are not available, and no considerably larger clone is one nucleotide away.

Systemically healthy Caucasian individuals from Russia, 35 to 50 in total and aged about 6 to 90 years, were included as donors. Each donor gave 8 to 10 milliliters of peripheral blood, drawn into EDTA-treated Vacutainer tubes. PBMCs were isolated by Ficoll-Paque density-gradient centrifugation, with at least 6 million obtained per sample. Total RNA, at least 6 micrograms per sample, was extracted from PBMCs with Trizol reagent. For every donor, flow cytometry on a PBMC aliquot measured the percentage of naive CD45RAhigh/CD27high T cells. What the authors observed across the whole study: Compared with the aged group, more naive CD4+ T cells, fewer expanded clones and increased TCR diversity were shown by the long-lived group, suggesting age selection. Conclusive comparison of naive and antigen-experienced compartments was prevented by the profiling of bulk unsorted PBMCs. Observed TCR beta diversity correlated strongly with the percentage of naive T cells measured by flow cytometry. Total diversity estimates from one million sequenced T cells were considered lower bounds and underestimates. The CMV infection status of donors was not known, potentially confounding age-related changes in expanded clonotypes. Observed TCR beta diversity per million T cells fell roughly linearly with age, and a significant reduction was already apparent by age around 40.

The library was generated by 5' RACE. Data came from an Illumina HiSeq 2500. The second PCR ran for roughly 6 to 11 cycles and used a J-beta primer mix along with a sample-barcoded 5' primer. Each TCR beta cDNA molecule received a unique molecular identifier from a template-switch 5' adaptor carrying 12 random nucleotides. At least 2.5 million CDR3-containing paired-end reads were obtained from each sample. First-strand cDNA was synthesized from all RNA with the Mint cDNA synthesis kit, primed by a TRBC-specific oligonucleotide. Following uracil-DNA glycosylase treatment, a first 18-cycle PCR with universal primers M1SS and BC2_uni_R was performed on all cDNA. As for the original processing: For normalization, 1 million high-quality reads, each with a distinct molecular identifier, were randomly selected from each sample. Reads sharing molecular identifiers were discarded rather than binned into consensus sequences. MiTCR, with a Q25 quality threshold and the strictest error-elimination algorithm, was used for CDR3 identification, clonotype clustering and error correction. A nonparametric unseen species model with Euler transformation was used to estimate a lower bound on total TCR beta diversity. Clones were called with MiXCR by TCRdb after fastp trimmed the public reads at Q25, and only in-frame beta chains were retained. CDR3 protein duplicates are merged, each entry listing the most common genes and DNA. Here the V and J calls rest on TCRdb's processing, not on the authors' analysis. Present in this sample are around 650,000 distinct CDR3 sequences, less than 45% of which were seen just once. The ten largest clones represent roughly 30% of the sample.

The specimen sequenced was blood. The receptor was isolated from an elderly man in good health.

The nucleotides read TGTGCCAGCAGCATCAACCTGGGTGGATACGAGCAGTACTTC. Protein translation: CASSINLGGYEQYF. The chain couples TRBV7-2 to TRBJ2-7, with the D gene call left open. Trimming removed 5 bases from V and 4 bases from J, leaving 15 bases between the germline ends. As encoded in the germline V gene, CDR1 is SGHTA while CDR2 is FQGNSA. The CDR3, cysteine through phenylalanine, is 14 amino acids long. Only the CDR3 DNA stays, 42 bases, in frame from base 1.